These T cell receptor beta chains were read from a single sample in a study of T-cell memory formation after mild COVID-19. TCRdb fed the 5' RACE reads into MiXCR, producing one record per CDR3 protein. The profile shows roughly 480,000 distinct CDR3 sequences, around a quarter of them singletons. The sequencing sample was made of PBMCs or a T cell subset sorted from them (not recorded which). The origin of the receptors is an adult woman who had mild COVID-19 (a few samples of this study predate the infection). Cell type and time point are not known. Each CDR3 is given with its conserved first and last residue. Each record gives: J gene, V gene, CDR3 protein.

j_gene: TRBJ2-3
v_gene: TRBV25-1
CDR3aa: CASSDGALASTDTQYF

j_gene: TRBJ2-7
v_gene: TRBV12-3/TRBV12-4
CDR3aa: CASSLAGGLQYF

j_gene: TRBJ2-1
v_gene: TRBV29-1
CDR3aa: CSVLSGRLNEQFF

j_gene: TRBJ2-3
v_gene: TRBV12-3/TRBV12-4
CDR3aa: CASSPQRERVTDTQYF

j_gene: TRBJ2-2
v_gene: TRBV6-1
CDR3aa: CASSGRAGGASTGELFF

j_gene: TRBJ2-1
v_gene: TRBV5-1
CDR3aa: CASSWPPAGGTYNEQFF

j_gene: TRBJ2-5
v_gene: TRBV3-1
CDR3aa: CASRVGGIRETQYF

j_gene: TRBJ1-4
v_gene: TRBV7-2
CDR3aa: CASSLQSATNEKLFF

j_gene: TRBJ2-2
v_gene: TRBV15
CDR3aa: CATSRDGTGTTGELFF

j_gene: TRBJ1-2
v_gene: TRBV4-2
CDR3aa: CASSQGRQADGYTF

j_gene: TRBJ1-5
v_gene: TRBV12-3/TRBV12-4
CDR3aa: CASSQINQPQHF

j_gene: TRBJ2-7
v_gene: TRBV27
CDR3aa: CASSPLLRGGPYYEQYF

j_gene: TRBJ2-3
v_gene: TRBV7-3
CDR3aa: CASSLLVEADTQYF

j_gene: TRBJ2-3
v_gene: TRBV20-1
CDR3aa: CSARDLLREYF

j_gene: TRBJ2-1
v_gene: TRBV11-1
CDR3aa: CASSPTRERGNEQFF